The T cell receptor (beta chain) under discussion was sequenced for a study of shared clonotypes between healthy human individuals. This clone occurred once. The repertoire was sequenced with immunoSEQ multiplex PCR; TCRdb's copy has only in-frame clones and lacks some. This sample has over 850,000 clones, with around 82% found just once. The CDR3 sequence is 14 residues long. J was trimmed by 3 bases and V by 3 bases; bases with no gene match: 3. Germline CDR1 is SGDLS and CDR2 is YYNGEE. The chain employs TRBV9 and TRBJ2-7; the match to TRBD2 covers 10 bases. The sequencing input was memory CD4+ T cells from PBMCs. Subset described: CD45RA-negative fraction. This TCR derives from a man between 18 and 29 years old in good health. Some clones in this sample may be carry-over from other donors' samples. CDR3 region: CASSAPSGSYEQYF. CDR3 sequence (DNA): TGTGCCAGCAGCGCACCTAGCGGGAGCTACGAGCAGTACTTC.